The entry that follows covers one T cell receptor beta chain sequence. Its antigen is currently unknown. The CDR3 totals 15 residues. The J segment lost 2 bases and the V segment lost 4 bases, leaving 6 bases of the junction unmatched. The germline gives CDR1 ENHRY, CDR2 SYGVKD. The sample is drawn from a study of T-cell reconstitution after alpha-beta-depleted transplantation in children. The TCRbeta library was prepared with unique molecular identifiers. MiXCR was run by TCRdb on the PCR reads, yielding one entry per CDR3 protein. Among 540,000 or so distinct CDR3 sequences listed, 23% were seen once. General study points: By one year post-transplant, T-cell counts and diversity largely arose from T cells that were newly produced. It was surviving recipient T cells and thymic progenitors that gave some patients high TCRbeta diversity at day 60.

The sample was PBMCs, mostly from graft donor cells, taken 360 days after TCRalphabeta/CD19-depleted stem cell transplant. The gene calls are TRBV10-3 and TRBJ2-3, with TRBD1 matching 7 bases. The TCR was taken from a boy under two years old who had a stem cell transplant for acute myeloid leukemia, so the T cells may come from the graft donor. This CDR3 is CAISVVGGNTDTQYF. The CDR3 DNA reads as TGTGCCATCAGTGTAGTAGGGGGCAACACAGATACGCAGTATTTT.